The rows below give T cell receptor beta chains drawn from one sample of a study of blood T cell repertoires in COVID-19. Using immunoSEQ multiplex PCR, the repertoire was profiled, and TCRdb retains in-frame clones only, with some absent. Here the sample spans about 89,000 clones, approximately 79% being singletons. Material: peripheral blood. These TCRs come from a woman aged 80 or over with acute or convalescent COVID-19. The CDR3 runs from the conserved cysteine through the conserved F or W. The order of the fields is D gene, V gene, J gene, clone size, CDR3 DNA, CDR3 protein. D genes are given only for firm matches. The size of a clone is reported for some rows only, either as once, few or many, or as a class for expanded clones.

>TRBD1|TRBV18|TRBJ1-2|.
TGTGCCAGCTCACCAACCAGGGGGCGCGGGAATGGCTACACCTTC
CASSPTRGRGNGYTF
>.|TRBV28|TRBJ2-7|.
TGTGCCAGCGGAAGACAGACCGAGCAGTACTTC
CASGRQTEQYF
>TRBD1|TRBV5-6|TRBJ1-2|few
TGTGCCAGCACCACGGGACAGAGCTATGGCTACACCTTC
CASTTGQSYGYTF
>TRBD1|TRBV11-3|TRBJ2-3|.
TGTGCCAGCAGCTTAGGTACAGGGGCTCTGGGCACAGATACGCAGTATTTT
CASSLGTGALGTDTQYF
>.|TRBV9|TRBJ2-1|once
TGTGCCAGCAGCGGCGCCGTTTACAATGAGCAGTTCTTC
CASSGAVYNEQFF
>.|TRBV5-6|TRBJ1-1|few
TGTGCCAGCAGCTACTTACGGTTAAACACTGAAGCTTTCTTT
CASSYLRLNTEAFF
>.|TRBV18|TRBJ2-2|.
TGTGCCAGCTCACGGGGGGTGAACACCGGGGAGCTGTTTTTT
CASSRGVNTGELFF
>TRBD1|TRBV5-1|TRBJ1-1|.
TGCGCCAGCAGCATTCAGGGGGCCGGGTCGAACACTGAAGCTTTCTTT
CASSIQGAGSNTEAFF
>.|TRBV6-1|TRBJ2-1|.
TGTGCCAGCAGAGAAGGCGTGAGCTCCTACAATGAGCAGTTCTTC
CASREGVSSYNEQFF
>.|TRBV15|TRBJ1-4|few
TGTGCCACCAGCTTCGGCGGGCGGTCGGGGGGTGAAAAACTGTTTTTT
CATSFGGRSGGEKLFF
>.|TRBV15|TRBJ2-3|.
TGTGCCACCAGCGAGGGCAGCAACACAGATACGCAGTATTTT
CATSEGSNTDTQYF
>.|TRBV15|TRBJ2-3|.
TGTGCCACCAGCAGAATTAATCCAGATACGCAGTATTTT
CATSRINPDTQYF
>.|TRBV19|TRBJ1-5|.
TGTGCCAGTAGTTTAAGACACAATAGCAATCAGCCCCAGCATTTT
CASSLRHNSNQPQHF
>TRBD2|TRBV4-2|TRBJ2-7|.
TGTGCCAGCAGTCTGAGCGGGGGGGTCTCCTACGAGCAGTACTTC
CASSLSGGVSYEQYF